This T cell receptor beta chain was retrieved from a study of blood T cell repertoires in COVID-19. Generated by immunoSEQ multiplex PCR, the TCRdb table keeps only in-frame clones and is missing some. The table records 210,000 or so clones, over 75% of them present only once. This CDR3 is 16 amino acids long. V lost 4 bases, J lost 0 bases, and 13 bases lay in between. The germline gives CDR1 SGHRS, CDR2 YFSETQ. This study enrolled people aged roughly 18 to 89 from about two dozen US geographic areas. Sequenced input: PBMCs or T cells enriched from blood (not recorded which). This TCR derives from a man aged 25-40 years with acute COVID-19. V is TRBV5-1 and J is TRBJ1-4; D unresolved. The CDR3 reads CASSLQTPATNEKLFF. The CDR3 DNA reads TGCGCCAGCAGCCTACAGACCCCTGCAACTAATGAAAAACTGTTTTTT.